These T cell receptor beta chains were read from a single sample in a study of identical twins. TCRdb fed the 5' RACE reads into MiXCR, producing one record per CDR3 protein. Of roughly 260,000 distinct CDR3 sequences listed, more than 12% are singletons. Sequencing was carried out using memory (CD45RO+) T cells sorted from blood. These receptors all stem from a young woman in good health. Both conserved end residues are trimmed from each CDR3. The order of the fields is D gene, V gene, J gene, CDR3 protein. D genes are given only for firm matches.

NA	TRBV7-9	TRBJ2-3	ASSWSGVFSTDTQY
NA	TRBV2	TRBJ2-5	ASSPANGETQY
NA	TRBV5-4	TRBJ2-6	ASSLPGYGANVLT
NA	TRBV5-1	TRBJ2-5	ASSLWGVPQETQY
NA	TRBV2	TRBJ1-2	ASSEQGGQNYGYT
NA	TRBV13	TRBJ2-3	ASSPWGDTDTQY
NA	TRBV20-1	TRBJ2-3	SRSSRGTDTQY
NA	TRBV12-3/TRBV12-4	TRBJ2-1	ASSLGREGEQF
TRBD2	TRBV12-3/TRBV12-4	TRBJ2-2	ASSLRLAGDAGELF
TRBD1	TRBV7-2	TRBJ1-1	ASSVPRGTMNTEAF
TRBD2	TRBV11-2	TRBJ2-1	ASSLLAVSYNEQF
TRBD2	TRBV20-1	TRBJ2-5	SAHTSGRAETQY
NA	TRBV12-3/TRBV12-4	TRBJ1-3	ASKDSGNTIY
NA	TRBV20-1	TRBJ2-3	SARAGPKVDTQY
NA	TRBV20-1	TRBJ2-5	SARPGLRQETQY
NA	TRBV4-2	TRBJ1-5	ASSREGQSHQPQH
TRBD1	TRBV20-1	TRBJ1-1	SARVSPGQGMNTEAF
NA	TRBV10-3	TRBJ1-5	AISEGVRGPQH